The T cell receptor beta chain under discussion was sequenced for a study of blood T cells in healthy people across ages (dated by TCRdb to 2014 to 2015). The study in broad terms: In model experiments, template switching captured roughly one uniquely barcoded TCR beta cDNA molecule for every two T cells. Using the same blood draw, the study looked at two additional independent replicas of 1 million unique cDNA reads for two donors, one aged 18 to 29 and the other aged 80 or older. The study measured age-related changes in TCR beta repertoire diversity using deep sequencing normalized with unique cDNA molecular identifiers. Four age groups were formed from the donors: young (average approximately 16 years), middle-aged (roughly 38), aged (around 68) and long-lived (82). Summary of the overall study and its limitations: Observed TCR beta diversity per million T cells fell roughly linearly with age, and a significant reduction was already apparent by age around 44. Because profiling used bulk unsorted PBMCs, naive and antigen-experienced compartments could not be compared conclusively. Total diversity estimates from one million sequenced T cells were considered lower bounds and underestimates. Compared with the aged group, the long-lived group had more naive CD4+ T cells, fewer expanded clones and increased TCR diversity, suggesting age selection. A strong correlation was found between observed TCR beta diversity and the percentage of naive T cells measured by flow cytometry. Because the CMV infection status of the donors was unknown, age-related changes in expanded clonotypes may potentially have been confounded.

To prepare the library, 5' RACE was applied. The sample was run on an Illumina HiSeq 2500. A second PCR of 7 to 11 cycles was performed with a sample-barcoded 5' primer and a J-beta primer mix. A template-switch 5' adaptor carrying 12 random nucleotides introduced a unique molecular identifier onto each TCR beta cDNA molecule. Each sample yielded at least 2.5 million CDR3-containing paired-end reads. First-strand cDNA was synthesized from all RNA with the Mint cDNA synthesis kit, primed by a TRBC-specific oligonucleotide. Following uracil-DNA glycosylase treatment, a first 18-cycle PCR with universal primers M1SS and BC2_uni_R was performed on all cDNA. Turning to the authors' computational methods: For normalization, 1 million high-quality reads, each with a distinct molecular identifier, were randomly selected from each sample. Instead of being binned into consensus sequences, reads that shared molecular identifiers were thrown out. MiTCR, run with a Q25 quality threshold and the strictest error-elimination algorithm, handled CDR3 identification, clonotype clustering and error correction. Lower-bound total TCR beta diversity was estimated with a nonparametric unseen species model using Euler transformation. Using fastp at Q25 and MiXCR, TCRdb reprocessed the public reads and kept productive beta chains. Identical CDR3 protein sequences are pooled into one entry, listed with their most common genes and DNA. The V and J calls here are based on TCRdb, not the publication. A total of fewer than 650,000 distinct CDR3 sequences appear in this sample, about 27% of them only once. Approximately 3.3% of the sample goes to the ten largest clones.

Systemically healthy Caucasian individuals from Russia, some 36 in total and aged about 6 to 100 years, were included as donors. Around 10 milliliters of peripheral blood were drawn from each donor into EDTA-treated Vacutainer tubes. Ficoll-Paque density-gradient centrifugation was used to isolate PBMCs, with at least 7 million per sample. Trizol reagent was used to extract total RNA from the PBMCs, yielding at least 5 micrograms per sample. For every donor, flow cytometry on a PBMC aliquot measured the percentage of naive CD45RAhigh/CD27high T cells. As concerns this clonotype: What this receptor recognizes is not known. No much larger clone exists at a distance of one base, and base qualities are not known.

Counted from cysteine to phenylalanine, this CDR3 has 15 amino acids. Only the CDR3 part of the read is kept: 45 bases, read in frame from the first base. V ends up 6 bases short and J 7 bases short, with an unmatched junction base count of 7. The germline V gene provides CDR1 SNHLY and CDR2 FYNNEI. The sample was also reused in another study, on T cells of mothers and their children. The second publication reports: The donors were nine systemically healthy Caucasian individuals, made up of three mothers and their six children. cDNA synthesis consumed the entire amount of extracted RNA, loaded at approximately 1.6 ug RNA in each 15 ul reaction. In the second PCR, the M1S primer introduced both the sample barcodes and 2-4 random nucleotides. Over 9.5 million TCR beta CDR3 reads came from each mother, compared with about 3 million reads from each child. Thymic selection shapes the output of TCR recombination in a similar way in related and unrelated pairs, and inherited differences have a minor effect. Normalized repertoire overlap was always slightly but never significantly higher in related than unrelated mother-child pairs. With a sensitivity of approximately 96 clones per million clonotypes, no persistent microchimeric T cell clones were detected. The study used deep NGS to compare TCR beta repertoires of mothers and children, seeking features distinguishing related mother-child pairs from unrelated individuals. Mothers averaged roughly 40 +/- 4 years of age and children averaged about 10 +/- 4 years. After adapter ligation with NEBNext reagents, the libraries were sequenced on Illumina HiSeq 2000 with 100+100 nt paired-end reads. To avoid cross-contamination, the mother libraries and the child libraries were prepared a month apart and sequenced in separate runs. For each donor, somewhere between about 450,000 and 2,000,000 distinct TCR beta clonotypes were identified. Naive TCR beta clonotypes were estimated from low-frequency clonotypes matched to each donor's FACS-determined naive share, without sorting.

The sequence derives from a boy between 2 and 10 years old in good health. This chain is built from TRBV2 and TRBJ1-6; 9 bases in the middle match TRBD1. Sample: blood. The DNA sequence reads TGTGCCAGCAGGGGTTCCGGGACAGGGAATTCACCCCTCCACTTT. Translated, it gives CASRGSGTGNSPLHF.